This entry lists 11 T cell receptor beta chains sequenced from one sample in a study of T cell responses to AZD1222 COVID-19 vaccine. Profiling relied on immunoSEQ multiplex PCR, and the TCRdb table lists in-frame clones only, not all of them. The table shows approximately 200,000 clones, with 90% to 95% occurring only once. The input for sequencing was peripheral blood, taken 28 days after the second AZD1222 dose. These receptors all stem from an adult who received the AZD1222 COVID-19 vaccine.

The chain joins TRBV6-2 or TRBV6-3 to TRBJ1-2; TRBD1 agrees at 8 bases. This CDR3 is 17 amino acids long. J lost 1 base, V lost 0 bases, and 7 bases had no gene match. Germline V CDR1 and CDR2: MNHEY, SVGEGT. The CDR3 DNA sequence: TGTGCCAGCAGTTACTCGACCATAGGACAGGGTAACTATGGCTACACCTTC. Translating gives CASSYSTIGQGNYGYTF.

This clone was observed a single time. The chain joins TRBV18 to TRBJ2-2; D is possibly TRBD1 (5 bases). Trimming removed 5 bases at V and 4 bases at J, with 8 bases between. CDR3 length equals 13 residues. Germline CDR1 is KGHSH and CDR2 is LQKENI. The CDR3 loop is CASSSTGTGELFF. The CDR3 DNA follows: TGTGCCAGCTCATCAACAGGCACCGGGGAGCTGTTTTTT.

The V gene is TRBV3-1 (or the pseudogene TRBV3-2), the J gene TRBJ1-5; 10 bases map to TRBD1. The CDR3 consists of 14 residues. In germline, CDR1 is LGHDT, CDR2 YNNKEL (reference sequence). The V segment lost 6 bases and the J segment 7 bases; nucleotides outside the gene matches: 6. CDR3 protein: CASSLRQGAQPQHF. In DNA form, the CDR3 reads TGTGCCAGCAGTCTTAGACAGGGGGCCCAGCCCCAGCATTTT.

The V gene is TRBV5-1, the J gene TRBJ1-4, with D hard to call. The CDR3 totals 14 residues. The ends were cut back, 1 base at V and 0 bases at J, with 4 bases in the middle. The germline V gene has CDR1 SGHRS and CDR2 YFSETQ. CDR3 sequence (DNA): TGCGCCAGCAGCTTGTTAGCAACTAATGAAAAACTGTTTTTT. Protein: CASSLLATNEKLFF.

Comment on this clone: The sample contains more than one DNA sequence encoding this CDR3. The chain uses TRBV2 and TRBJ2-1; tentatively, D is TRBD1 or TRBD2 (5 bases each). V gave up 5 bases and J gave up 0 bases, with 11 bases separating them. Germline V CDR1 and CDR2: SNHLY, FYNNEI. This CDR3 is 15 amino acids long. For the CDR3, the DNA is TGTGCCAGCAGTCCCGGGACCAGCTCCTACAATGAGCAGTTCTTC. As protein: CASSPGTSSYNEQFF.

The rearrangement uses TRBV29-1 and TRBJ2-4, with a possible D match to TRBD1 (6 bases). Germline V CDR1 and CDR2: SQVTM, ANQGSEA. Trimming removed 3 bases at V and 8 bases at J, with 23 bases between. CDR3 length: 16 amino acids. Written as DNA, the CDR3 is TGCAGCGTTGATTATCGGGTGGGGGTAACAGGGTACATTCAGTACTTC. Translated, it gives CSVDYRVGVTGYIQYF.

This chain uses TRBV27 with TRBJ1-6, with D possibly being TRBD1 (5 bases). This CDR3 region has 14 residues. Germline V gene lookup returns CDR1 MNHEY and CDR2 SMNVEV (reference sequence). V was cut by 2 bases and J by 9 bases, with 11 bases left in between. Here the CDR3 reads CASSLSLGGSPLHF. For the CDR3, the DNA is TGTGCCAGCAGTTTAAGCCTCGGGGGTTCACCCCTCCACTTT.

The chain's CDR3 is CASSPQGSYEQYF. In nucleotides, the CDR3 is TGTGCCAGCTCACCCCAGGGGTCCTACGAGCAGTACTTC. This sequence joins TRBV18 and TRBJ2-7; tentatively, D is TRBD1 (6 bases). V was pared by 3 bases and J by 1 base, with 7 bases between. The CDR3 runs 13 residues. Germline assignment: CDR1 KGHSH and CDR2 LQKENI.

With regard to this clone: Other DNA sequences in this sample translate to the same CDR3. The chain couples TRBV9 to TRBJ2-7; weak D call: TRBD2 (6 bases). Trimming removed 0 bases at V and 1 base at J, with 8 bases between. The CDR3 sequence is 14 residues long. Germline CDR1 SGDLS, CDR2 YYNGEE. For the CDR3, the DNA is TGTGCCAGCAGCGTAGGTAGCGGTTCCTACGAGCAGTACTTC. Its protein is CASSVGSGSYEQYF.

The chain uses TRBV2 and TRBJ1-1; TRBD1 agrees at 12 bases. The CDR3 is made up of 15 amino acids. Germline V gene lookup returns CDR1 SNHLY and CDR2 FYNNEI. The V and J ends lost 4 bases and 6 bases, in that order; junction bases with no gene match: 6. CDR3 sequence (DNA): TGTGCCAGCAGTGTAACCGGGACAGGGGGCCCTGAAGCTTTCTTT. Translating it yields CASSVTGTGGPEAFF.

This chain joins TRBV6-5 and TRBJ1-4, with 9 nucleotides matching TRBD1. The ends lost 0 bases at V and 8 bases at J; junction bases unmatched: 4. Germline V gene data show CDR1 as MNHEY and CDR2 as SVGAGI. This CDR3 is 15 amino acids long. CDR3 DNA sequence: TGTGCCAGCAGTTACTCAGGGACAGGGCTCGAAAAACTGTTTTTT. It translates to CASSYSGTGLEKLFF.